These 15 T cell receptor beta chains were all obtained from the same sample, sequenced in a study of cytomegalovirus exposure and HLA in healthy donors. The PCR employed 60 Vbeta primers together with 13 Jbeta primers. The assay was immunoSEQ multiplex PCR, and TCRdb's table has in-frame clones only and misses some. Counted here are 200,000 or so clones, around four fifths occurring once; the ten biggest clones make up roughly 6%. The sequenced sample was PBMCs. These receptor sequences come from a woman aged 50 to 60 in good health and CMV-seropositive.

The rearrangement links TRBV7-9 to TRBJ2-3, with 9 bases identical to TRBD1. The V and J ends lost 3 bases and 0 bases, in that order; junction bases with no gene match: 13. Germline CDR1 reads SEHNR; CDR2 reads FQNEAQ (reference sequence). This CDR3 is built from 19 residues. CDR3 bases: TGTGCCAGCAGCTTCGCCCCCCCGGGACAGGGTTCTAGCACAGATACGCAGTATTTT. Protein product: CASSFAPPGQGSSTDTQYF.

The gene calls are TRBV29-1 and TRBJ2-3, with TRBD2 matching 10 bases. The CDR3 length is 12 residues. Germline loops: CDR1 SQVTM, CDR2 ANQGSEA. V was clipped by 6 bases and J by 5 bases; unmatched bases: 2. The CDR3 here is CSVASGGDTQYF. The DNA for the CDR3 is TGCAGCGTCGCTAGCGGGGGAGATACGCAGTATTTT.

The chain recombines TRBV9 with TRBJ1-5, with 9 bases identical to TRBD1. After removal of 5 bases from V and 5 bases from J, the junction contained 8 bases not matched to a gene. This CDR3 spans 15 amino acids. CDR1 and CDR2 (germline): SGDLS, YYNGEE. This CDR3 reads CASSPRDREYQPQHF. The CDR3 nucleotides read TGTGCCAGCAGTCCTCGGGACAGGGAATATCAGCCCCAGCATTTT.

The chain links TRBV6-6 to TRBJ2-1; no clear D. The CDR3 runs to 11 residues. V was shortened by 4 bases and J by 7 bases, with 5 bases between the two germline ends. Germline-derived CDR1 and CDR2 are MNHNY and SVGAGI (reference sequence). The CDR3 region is CASSSQNEQFF. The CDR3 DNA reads TGTGCCAGCAGTTCCCAAAATGAGCAGTTCTTC.

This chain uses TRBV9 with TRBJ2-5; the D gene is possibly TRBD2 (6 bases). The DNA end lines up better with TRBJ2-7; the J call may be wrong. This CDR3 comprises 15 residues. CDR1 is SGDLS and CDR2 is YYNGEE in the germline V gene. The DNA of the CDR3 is TGTGCCAGCAGCGTAGATGCGGGACCTCGCTACGAGCAGTACTTC. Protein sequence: CASSVDAGPRYEQYF.

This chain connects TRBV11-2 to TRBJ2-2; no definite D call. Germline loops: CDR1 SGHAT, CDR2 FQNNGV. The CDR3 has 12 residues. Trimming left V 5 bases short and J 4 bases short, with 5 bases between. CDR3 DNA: TGTGCCAGCAGCCCAATCACCGGGGAGCTGTTTTTT. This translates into CASSPITGELFF.

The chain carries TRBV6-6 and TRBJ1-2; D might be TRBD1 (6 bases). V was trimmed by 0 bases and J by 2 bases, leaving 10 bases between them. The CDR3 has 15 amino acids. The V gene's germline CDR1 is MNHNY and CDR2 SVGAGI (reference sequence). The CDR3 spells CASSYSAGANYGYTF. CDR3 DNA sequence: TGTGCCAGCAGTTACTCGGCAGGGGCGAACTATGGCTACACCTTC.

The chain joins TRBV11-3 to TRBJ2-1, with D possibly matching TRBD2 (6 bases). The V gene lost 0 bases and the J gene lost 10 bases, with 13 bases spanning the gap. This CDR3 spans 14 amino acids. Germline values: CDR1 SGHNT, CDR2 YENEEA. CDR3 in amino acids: CASSLDYTGVEQFF. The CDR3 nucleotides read TGTGCCAGCAGCTTAGATTATACGGGGGTCGAGCAGTTCTTC.

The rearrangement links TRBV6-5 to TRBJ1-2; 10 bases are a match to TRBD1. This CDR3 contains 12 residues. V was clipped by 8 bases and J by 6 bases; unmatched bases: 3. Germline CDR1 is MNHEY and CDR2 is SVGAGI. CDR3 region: CASVGTGDGYTF. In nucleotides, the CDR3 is TGTGCCAGCGTAGGGACAGGGGATGGCTACACCTTC.

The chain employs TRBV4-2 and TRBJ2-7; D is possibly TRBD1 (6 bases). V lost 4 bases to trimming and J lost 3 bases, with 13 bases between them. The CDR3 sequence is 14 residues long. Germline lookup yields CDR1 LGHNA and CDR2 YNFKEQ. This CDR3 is CASSLETGDYEQYF. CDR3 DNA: TGTGCCAGCAGCCTAGAGACAGGAGACTACGAGCAGTACTTC.

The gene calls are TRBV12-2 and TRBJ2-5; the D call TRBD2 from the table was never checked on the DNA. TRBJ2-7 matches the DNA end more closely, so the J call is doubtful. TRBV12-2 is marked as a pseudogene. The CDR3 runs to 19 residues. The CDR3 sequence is CASRFTGTSGKRSPYEQYF. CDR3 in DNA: TGTGCAAGTCGCTTCACCGGGACTAGCGGGAAGCGCAGCCCCTACGAGCAGTACTTC.

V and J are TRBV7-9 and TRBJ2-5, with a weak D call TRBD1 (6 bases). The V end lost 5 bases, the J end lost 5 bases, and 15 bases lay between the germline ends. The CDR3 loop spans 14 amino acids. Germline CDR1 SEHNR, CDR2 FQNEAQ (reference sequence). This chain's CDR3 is CASSPLTGEETQYF. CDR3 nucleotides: TGTGCCAGCAGCCCACTGACAGGAGAGGAGACCCAGTACTTC.

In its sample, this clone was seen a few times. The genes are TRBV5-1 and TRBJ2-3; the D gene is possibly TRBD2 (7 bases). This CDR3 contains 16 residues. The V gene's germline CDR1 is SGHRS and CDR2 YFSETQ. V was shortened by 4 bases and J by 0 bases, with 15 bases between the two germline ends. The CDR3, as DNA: TGCGCCAGCAGCCGCTTAGGGGGGGGCAGCACAGATACGCAGTATTTT. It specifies CASSRLGGGSTDTQYF.

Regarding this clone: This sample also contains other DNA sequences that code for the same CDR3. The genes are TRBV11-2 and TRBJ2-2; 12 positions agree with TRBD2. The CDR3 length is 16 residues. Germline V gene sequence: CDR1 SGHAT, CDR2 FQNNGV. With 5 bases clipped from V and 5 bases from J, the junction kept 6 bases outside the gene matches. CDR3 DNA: TGTGCCAGCAGCCTGGAGACTAGCGGGAGAACCGGGGAGCTGTTTTTT. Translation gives CASSLETSGRTGELFF.

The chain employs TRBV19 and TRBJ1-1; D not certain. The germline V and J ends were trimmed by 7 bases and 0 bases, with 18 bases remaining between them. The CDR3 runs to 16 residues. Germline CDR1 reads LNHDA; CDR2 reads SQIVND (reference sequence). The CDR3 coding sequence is TGTGCCAGTAATCATAAAAGGCGAGGGATGAACACTGAAGCTTTCTTT. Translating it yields CASNHKRRGMNTEAFF.